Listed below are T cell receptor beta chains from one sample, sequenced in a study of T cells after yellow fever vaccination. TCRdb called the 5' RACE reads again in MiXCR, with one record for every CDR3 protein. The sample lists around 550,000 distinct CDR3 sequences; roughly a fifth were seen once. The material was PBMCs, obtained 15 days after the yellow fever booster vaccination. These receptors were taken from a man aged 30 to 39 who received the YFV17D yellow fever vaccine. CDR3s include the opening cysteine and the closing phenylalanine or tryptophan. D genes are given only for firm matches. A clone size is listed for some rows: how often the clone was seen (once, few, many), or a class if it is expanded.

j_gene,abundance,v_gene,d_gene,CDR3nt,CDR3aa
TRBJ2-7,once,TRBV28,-,TGTGCCTCCGGGGCCCAAGGGGTCTACGAGCAGTACTTC,CASGAQGVYEQYF
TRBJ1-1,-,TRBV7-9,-,TGTGCCAGCAGGTTTATGGGGAGAGCTTTCTTT,CASRFMGRAFF
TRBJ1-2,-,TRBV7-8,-,TGTGCCAGCAGCTCCGTCACAGGTTATGGCTACACCTTC,CASSSVTGYGYTF
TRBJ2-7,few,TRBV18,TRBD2,TGTGCCAGCTCACCACTGGGAGCGGGAGTTACCTACGAGCAGTACTTC,CASSPLGAGVTYEQYF
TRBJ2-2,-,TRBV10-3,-,TGTGCCATCAGTGAGTCGGCCCTATTACGGTTGTTTTTT,CAISESALLRLFF
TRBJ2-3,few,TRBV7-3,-,TGTGCCAGCAGCGTTGGAGGAGGTACGCAGTATTTT,CASSVGGGTQYF
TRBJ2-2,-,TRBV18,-,TGTGCCAGCTCACCATGGACAGCGAACACCGGGGAGCTGTTTTTT,CASSPWTANTGELFF
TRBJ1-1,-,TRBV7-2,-,TGTGCCAGCAGCGCACACAGATTGGACACTGAAGCTTTCTTT,CASSAHRLDTEAFF
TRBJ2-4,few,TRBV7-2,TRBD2,TGTGCCAGCAGCAACCGACTAGCGGGCCGAGGGGGTAACATTCAGTACTTC,CASSNRLAGRGGNIQYF
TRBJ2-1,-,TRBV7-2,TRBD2,TGTGCCAGCAGAGCCGGGGGGAGGCGGATGGGTGAGCAGTTCTTC,CASRAGGRRMGEQFF
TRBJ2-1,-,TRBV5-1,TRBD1,TGCGCCAGCAGCTTGGGGCCAACCGGGACAGCAAATGAGCAGTTCTTC,CASSLGPTGTANEQFF
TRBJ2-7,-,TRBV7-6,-,TGTGCCAGCAGCTTAGCAGCCGACAGTAGCTACGAGCAGTACTTC,CASSLAADSSYEQYF
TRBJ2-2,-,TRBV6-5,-,TGTGCCAGCAGTTTCAGGACAGGCGGGGGCCGCGTCGGGGAGCTGTTTTTT,CASSFRTGGGRVGELFF
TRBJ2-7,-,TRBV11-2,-,TGTGCCAGCAGCTTAGATCTAAACGAGCAGTACTTC,CASSLDLNEQYF
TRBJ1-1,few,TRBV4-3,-,TGCGCCAGCAGCCAAGATCTCGGGATTCTGAACACTGAAGCTTTCTTT,CASSQDLGILNTEAFF
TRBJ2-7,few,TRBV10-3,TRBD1,TGTGCCATCAGTACGGACAGGGTCCACGAGCAGTACTTC,CAISTDRVHEQYF
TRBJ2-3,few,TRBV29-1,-,TGCAGCGCGGAGACGGTTACGCAGTATTTT,CSAETVTQYF
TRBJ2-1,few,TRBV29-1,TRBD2,TGCAGCGGCCTAGCGGGAGGGCCATATGAGCAGTTCTTC,CSGLAGGPYEQFF
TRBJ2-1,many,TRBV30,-,TGTGCCTGGAGTCGTGAAGAGCAGTTCTTC,CAWSREEQFF
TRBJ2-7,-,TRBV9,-,TGTGCCAGCAGCGTTGGCCTACCACCCAATTACGAGCAGTACTTC,CASSVGLPPNYEQYF
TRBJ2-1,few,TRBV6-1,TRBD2,TGTGCCAGCAGTGATGCGGGACTAGCGGTCGGAGATGAGCAGTTCTTC,CASSDAGLAVGDEQFF
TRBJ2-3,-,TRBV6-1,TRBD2,TGTGCCAGCGGACTAGCGGGGGACACAGATACGCAGTATTTT,CASGLAGDTDTQYF
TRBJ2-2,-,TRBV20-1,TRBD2,TGCAGTGCTTTGACTAGCGGGAGGTCCGGGGAGCTGTTTTTT,CSALTSGRSGELFF
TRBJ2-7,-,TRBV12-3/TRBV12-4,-,TGTGCCAGCAGGCAATCCGGGACGTCGGGGGTTGAGCAGTACTTC,CASRQSGTSGVEQYF
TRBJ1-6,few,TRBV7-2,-,TGTGCCAGCAGCTTAGGATTTTCCTATAATTCACCCCTCCACTTT,CASSLGFSYNSPLHF
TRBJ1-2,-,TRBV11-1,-,TGTGCCAGCAGCTTAAGGGGTCAGGGAGGAGAGCACCGCTATGGCTACACCTTC,CASSLRGQGGEHRYGYTF
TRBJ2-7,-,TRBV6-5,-,TGTGCCAGCAGTTACTCGAGGGGAGACTACGAGCAGTACTTC,CASSYSRGDYEQYF
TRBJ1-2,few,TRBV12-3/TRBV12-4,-,TGTGCCAGCAGTTTAAGGGATGGCTACACCTTC,CASSLRDGYTF
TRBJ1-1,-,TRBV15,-,TGTGCCACCAGTCCCCGAGGGACCTCGGAAGCTTTCTTT,CATSPRGTSEAFF
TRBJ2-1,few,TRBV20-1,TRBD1,TGCAGTGCAAACAGGGGAAACAATGAGCAGTTCTTC,CSANRGNNEQFF
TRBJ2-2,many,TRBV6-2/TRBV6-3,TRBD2,TGTGCCAGCACCCCCGGGGGGGCGGGCACCGGGGAGCTGTTTTTT,CASTPGGAGTGELFF
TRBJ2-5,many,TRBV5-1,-,TGCGCCAGCAGTGGGGGGATCCAAGAGACCCAGTACTTC,CASSGGIQETQYF
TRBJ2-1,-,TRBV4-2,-,TGTGCCAGCAGCCAAGTGGTTGGGCTGTCCTACAATGAGCAGTTCTTC,CASSQVVGLSYNEQFF
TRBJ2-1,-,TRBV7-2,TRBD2,TGTGCCAGCAGCCCAGACACTAGCGGGGGGTACAATGAGCAGTTCTTC,CASSPDTSGGYNEQFF
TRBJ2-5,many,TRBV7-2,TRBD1,TGTGCCAGCAGCTTCCTGACAGGGATCGTGACCCAGTACTTC,CASSFLTGIVTQYF
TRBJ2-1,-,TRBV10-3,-,TGTGCCGCTAGCCTCGCGAAAAACAATGAGCAGTTCTTC,CAASLAKNNEQFF
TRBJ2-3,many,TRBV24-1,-,TGTGCCACCAGTGATCTTACATTCACAGATACGCAGTATTTT,CATSDLTFTDTQYF
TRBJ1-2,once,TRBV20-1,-,TGCAGTGCTAGGGGGGCAGGCCCAGGTCGGGCTAACTATGGCTACACCTTC,CSARGAGPGRANYGYTF
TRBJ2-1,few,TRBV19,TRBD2,TGTGCCAGTAGTATTGTAGCGGGAGTAGGCAATGAGCAGTTCTTC,CASSIVAGVGNEQFF
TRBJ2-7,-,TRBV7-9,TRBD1,TGTGCCAGCAGCTATCGGACAGGTGGGGACCAGCAGTACTTC,CASSYRTGGDQQYF
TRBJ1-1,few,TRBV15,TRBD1,TGTGCCACCAGCAGAAACAGGGGGCGGGACACTGAAGCTTTCTTT,CATSRNRGRDTEAFF
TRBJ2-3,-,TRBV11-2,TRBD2,TGTGCCAGCAGCTTATGGGTAGCGGGAGGCACCACAGATACGCAGTATTTT,CASSLWVAGGTTDTQYF
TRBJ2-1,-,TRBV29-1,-,TGCAGCTCCTTCGGTCCTTCCTACAATGAGCAGTTCTTC,CSSFGPSYNEQFF
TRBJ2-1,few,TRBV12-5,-,TGTGCTAGTGCCTTTCAAGGGGGTGAGCAGTTCTTC,CASAFQGGEQFF
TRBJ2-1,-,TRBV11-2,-,TGTGCCAGCAGCTTAGCCGGGAGTAGGGGGAATGAGCAGTTCTTC,CASSLAGSRGNEQFF
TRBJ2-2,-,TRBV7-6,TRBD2,TGTGCCAGCAGCTTAGGCGGGACTAGCGGGGGCCCCACCGGGGAGCTGTCTTTT,CASSLGGTSGGPTGELSF
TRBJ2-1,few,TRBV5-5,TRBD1,TGTGCCAGCAGCTTCCTGGAAGGACAGGGGGCTGTTGAGCAGTTCTTC,CASSFLEGQGAVEQFF
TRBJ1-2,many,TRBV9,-,TGTGCCAGCAGCGATCGATGGGGGCTAGAAAACTATGGCTACACCTTC,CASSDRWGLENYGYTF
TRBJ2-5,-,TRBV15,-,TGTGCCACCAGCAGAGGCAGGGTTGCGACCCAGTACTTC,CATSRGRVATQYF
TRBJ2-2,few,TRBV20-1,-,TGCAGTGCTAAATATGGGGTCACCGGGGAGCTGTTTTTT,CSAKYGVTGELFF
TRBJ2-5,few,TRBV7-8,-,TGTGCCAGCAGTGATAGTACAGCCCCTAGAATCCAAGAGACCCAGTACTTC,CASSDSTAPRIQETQYF
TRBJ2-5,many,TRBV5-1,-,TGCGCCAGCTTCCGGGATCCGGAGACCCAGTACTTC,CASFRDPETQYF